What follows are 4 T cell receptor beta chains derived from one specimen sequenced in a study of blood T cell repertoires in COVID-19. TCRdb keeps only in-frame clones here, not all; method: immunoSEQ multiplex PCR. The sample has approximately 260,000 clones; about 90% are singletons. Sequenced input: PBMCs or T cells enriched from blood (not recorded which). The receptors shown here come from a woman aged 55 to 70 who had recovered from COVID-19.

The chain has TRBV29-1 and TRBJ1-5; the D gene is possibly TRBD1 (5 bases). The CDR3 is 12 residues long. The germline V gene has CDR1 SQVTM and CDR2 ANQGSEA. The V gene lost 2 bases and the J gene lost 11 bases, with 13 bases spanning the gap. The chain's CDR3 is CSVESGWGAQHF. For the CDR3, the DNA is TGCAGCGTTGAATCGGGGTGGGGGGCCCAGCATTTT.

This clone was seen once. V gene TRBV28 combines with J gene TRBJ1-2; 10 bases are shared with TRBD1. The germline V gene has CDR1 MDHEN and CDR2 SYDVKM. The CDR3 sequence is 15 residues long. The V and J ends lost 5 bases and 3 bases, in that order; junction bases with no gene match: 6. As DNA, the CDR3 is TGTGCCAGCAGTCCCGGACAGGGGGGTTACTATGGCTACACCTTC. The encoded protein is CASSPGQGGYYGYTF.

This chain connects TRBV7-8 to TRBJ2-2, with TRBD1 matching 9 bases. This CDR3 is built from 15 residues. The junction had 11 bases not matched to a gene; V was cut back by 11 bases and J by 4 bases. Germline V gives CDR1 SGHVS, CDR2 FQNEAQ. This CDR3 is CASTGGRISTGELFF. CDR3 DNA: TGTGCCTCCACAGGGGGCCGGATCAGCACCGGGGAGCTGTTTTTT.

The chain links TRBV10-2 to TRBJ1-1; no definite D call. CDR1 and CDR2 from the germline V gene are WSHSY and SAAADI. The CDR3 extends over 14 amino acids. Trimming cost V 4 bases and J 0 bases, with 9 bases left between them. CDR3 sequence (DNA): TGCGCCAGCAGTGTGGCGGGAGTGAACACTGAAGCTTTCTTT. As protein: CASSVAGVNTEAFF.